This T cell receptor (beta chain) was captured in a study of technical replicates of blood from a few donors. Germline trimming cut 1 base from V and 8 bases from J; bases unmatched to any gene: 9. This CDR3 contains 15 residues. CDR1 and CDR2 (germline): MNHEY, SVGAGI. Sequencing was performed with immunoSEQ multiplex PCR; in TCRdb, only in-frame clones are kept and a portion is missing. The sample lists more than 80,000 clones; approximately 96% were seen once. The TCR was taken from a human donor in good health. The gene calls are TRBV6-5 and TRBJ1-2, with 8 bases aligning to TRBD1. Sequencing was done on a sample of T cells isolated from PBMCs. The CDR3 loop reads CASSYLPDRGYGYTF. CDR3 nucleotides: TGTGCCAGCAGTTACTTACCCGACAGGGGTTACGGCTACACCTTC.